Described below is a single TCR beta chain sequence and its context. The junction shows a germline mismatch at one end, possibly a read error. The source of the sample is a study of blood T cells in healthy people across ages. Study summary: Capturing about one barcoded beta molecule per two T cells was achieved by template switching.

Germline CDR1 SGHRS, CDR2 YFSETQ. CDR3 length: 15 amino acids. Sample-barcoded 5' priming and a J-beta primer mix drove a second PCR of roughly 7 to 11 cycles. TCRdb analysed the 5' RACE reads with MiXCR anew, one entry per CDR3 protein. This table has around 990,000 distinct CDR3 sequences, roughly a quarter appearing once. The same data also contributed to another study, on T cells of mothers and their children. That paper notes: Second-round PCR products received sample barcodes and 2-4 random nucleotides from the M1S primer.

V is TRBV5-1 and J is TRBJ2-5; 10 positions match TRBD2. The DNA matches TRBJ2-7 better at its end, which makes the J call doubtful. Sequences were obtained from blood. The receptor comes from a girl aged 2-10 years in good health. In DNA form, the CDR3 reads TGCGCCGGCAGCCTCATAGCGGGAGGTGCCTACGAGCAGTACTTC. Residues: CAGSLIAGGAYEQYF.